The clone carrying this T cell receptor (beta chain) was counted between two and nine times. The data belong to a study of blood T cells in healthy people across ages. The CDR3 has 9 amino acids. The V gene lost 10 bases and the J gene lost 5 bases, with 4 bases spanning the gap. Germline-derived CDR1 and CDR2 are SGHRS and YFSETQ. Alongside a J-beta primer mix, a sample-barcoded 5' primer served in a second PCR lasting roughly 7 to 12 cycles. TCRdb itself ran the 5' RACE reads through MiXCR, one entry per CDR3 protein. There are around 1.5 million distinct CDR3 sequences in the sample; 59% occur only once, and over 5.5% lies in the top ten.

The TCR originated in a man aged 18-30 years in good health. The material sequenced was blood. This chain links TRBV5-1 with TRBJ2-1; D call uncertain. The CDR3 bases are TGCGCCGGAAACAATGAGCAGTTCTTC. As protein: CAGNNEQFF. Looking up the rest from reference TRBV5-1 and TRBJ2-1 gives the full variable domain: KAGVTQTPRYLIKTRGQQVTLSCSPISGHRSVSWYQQTPGQGLQFLFEYFSETQRNKGNFPGRFSGRQFSNSRSEMNVSTLELGDSALYLCAGNNEQFFGPGTRLTVL.